This is a list of T cell receptor beta chains from one sample in a study of human T cells and chemical hapten exposure. In TCRdb, the RACE reads were re-called with MiXCR into one record per CDR3 protein. This sample yields roughly 96,000 distinct CDR3 sequences, of which 7% to 10% are seen a single time; 2% to 2.5% belongs to the top ten. The sequences come from whole blood, collected in connection with sensitization to the hapten diphenylcyclopropenone (DPC). These receptors came from a middle-aged woman with alopecia areata. Some clones in this sample may be carry-over from other donors' samples. Both conserved end residues are part of each CDR3. D genes are given only for firm matches. Clone sizes are given selectively: once, few, many, or a class where the clone is expanded.

few	TRBV11-1	NA	TRBJ2-5	CACGREETQYF	TGTGCCTGCGGCAGGGAGGAGACCCAGTACTTC
many	TRBV19	TRBD1	TRBJ1-2	CASRTGGSGYTF	TGTGCCAGTAGGACAGGGGGCTCTGGCTACACCTTC
many	TRBV27	NA	TRBJ2-2	CASKRSGTGELFF	TGTGCCAGCAAAAGGTCTGGCACCGGGGAGCTGTTTTTT
few	TRBV30	NA	TRBJ2-5	CAWSPPRLGETQYF	TGTGCCTGGAGTCCCCCTCGGCTCGGGGAGACCCAGTACTTC
many	TRBV6-1	TRBD1	TRBJ1-5	CASTLDRAVSNQPQHF	TGTGCCAGCACACTGGACAGGGCAGTTAGCAATCAGCCCCAGCATTTT
NA	TRBV18	TRBD2	TRBJ2-7	CASSPGTSVSYEQYF	TGTGCCAGCTCACCCGGGACTAGCGTTTCCTACGAGCAGTACTTC
few	TRBV10-1	NA	TRBJ1-4	CARSEFTAGEKLFF	TGCGCCAGGAGCGAATTCACAGCCGGTGAAAAACTGTTTTTT
few	TRBV27	NA	TRBJ2-1	CASSPRGLEGAYNEQFF	TGTGCCAGCAGTCCTAGGGGCCTGGAGGGGGCCTACAATGAGCAGTTCTTC
NA	TRBV7-2	NA	TRBJ2-1	CASSSQYEQFF	TGTGCCAGCAGCTCTCAGTATGAGCAGTTCTTC
many	TRBV9	NA	TRBJ2-7	CASSVATRGEQYF	TGTGCCAGCAGCGTAGCTACGAGGGGCGAGCAGTACTTC
NA	TRBV12-2	NA	TRBJ2-3	CASRFRGLAGEDTQYF	TGTGCAAGTCGCTTCCGGGGACTAGCGGGAGAGGATACGCAGTATTTT
NA	TRBV27	NA	TRBJ2-1	CASRQGGTSYNEQFF	TGTGCCAGCAGACAGGGGGGGACGAGTTACAATGAGCAGTTCTTC
NA	TRBV29-1	NA	TRBJ1-5	CSVAYSVNQPQHF	TGCAGCGTTGCATACAGCGTCAATCAGCCCCAGCATTTT
NA	TRBV6-2/TRBV6-3	NA	TRBJ2-1	CASSYVSNEQFF	TGTGCCAGCAGTTACGTAAGCAATGAGCAGTTCTTC
NA	TRBV28	TRBD2	TRBJ2-3	CASTREGTDTQYF	TGTGCCAGCACCCGGGAGGGTACAGATACGCAGTATTTT
many	TRBV29-1	NA	TRBJ1-1	CSVEVGSTEAFF	TGCAGCGTTGAAGTAGGGAGCACTGAAGCTTTCTTT
NA	TRBV11-1	NA	TRBJ2-3	CASSQAGISDTQYF	TGTGCCAGCAGCCAGGCGGGGATCAGTGATACGCAGTATTTT
few	TRBV19	NA	TRBJ2-1	CASSTEGEWDDNEQFF	TGTGCCAGTAGTACGGAGGGGGAGTGGGACGACAATGAGCAGTTCTTC